A selection of T cell receptor beta chains follows, all from one sample in a study of blood T cell repertoires in COVID-19. Method: immunoSEQ multiplex PCR; TCRdb's copy keeps in-frame clones and lacks some. The table includes over 100,000 clones, 80% to 90% detected once. Material: peripheral blood. The receptors come from a woman of 80 years or more with active or convalescent COVID-19. Each CDR3 is given without its conserved first and last residue. The order of the fields is V gene, CDR3 length, CDR3 protein.

>TRBV2|13
ASMRTEYSNQPQH
>TRBV6-5|13
ASSLASSSYNEQF
>TRBV10-1|11
ASSEAGYYGYT
>TRBV19|11
ASRVGGNYGYT
>TRBV28|9
ASRGGPEAF
>TRBV29-1|11
SVGEGANTEAF
>TRBV5-1|14
ASSPGTSGRQETQY
>TRBV2|10
ASSPMTSLRF
>TRBV2|14
ASRGNRGISGNTIY
>TRBV6-5|13
ASSYGTGASYEQY
>TRBV10-1|11
ASNKSYNSPLH
>TRBV27|11
ASKGRLNTEAF
>TRBV28|11
ASTQGNDYGYT
>TRBV19|13
ASSAIVSSYNEQF
>TRBV5-1|15
ASSFGTSGSGSDTQY
>TRBV5-1|13
ASSVTVTSTDTQY
>TRBV18|11
ASSPRSDSPLH
>TRBV23-1|14
ASSQTGSGRFNEQF
>TRBV5-4|13
ASSPRGQGNNEQF
>TRBV11-3|13
ASSLDGARGNEQF
>TRBV4-2|17
ASSQGGKTSAVGNGELF
>TRBV11-3|13
ASSLDPAGGNEQF
>TRBV5-8|14
ASSLAWGTLSQPQH
>TRBV15|13
ATSNRPAGGYEQY
>TRBV5-1|14
ASSLGMGDLNYGYT
>TRBV4-2|14
ASSQTLAGALYEQY
>TRBV7-6|15
ASSLSSGRLAGETIY
>TRBV18|11
ASSPPARETQY
>TRBV5-5|13
ASSLVIKGEYGYT
>TRBV27|14
ASRPSRGRDYNEQF
>TRBV18|11
ASSPPPGNEQF
>TRBV5-1|12
ASSLGTSGNEQY
>TRBV19|14
ASSISSFTYNQPQH
>TRBV9|15
ASSVGGLADSRETQY
>TRBV7-2|13
ASSKPGLAGYEQY
>TRBV28|10
ATRGPGQWNN
>TRBV19|10
ASSIGGGGQY
>TRBV18|15
ASSPALWTGGDQPQH
>TRBV24-1|14
ATSDTRQGSVYGYT
>TRBV18|15
ASSLFPVRQVQETQY
>TRBV10-3|11
AIRTGGSYEQY
>TRBV5-6|11
ASSLGGVQPQH
>TRBV1|13
TSFLAGGHTGELF
>TRBV19|11
ASSTGLAGELF
>TRBV27|14
ASSLGLAGGRYEQY
>TRBV7-8|12
ATQGGLAKNEQF
>TRBV24-1|13
AATFREQVSYEQY
>TRBV10-1|11
ASSESGVSPLH
>TRBV10-3|9
AIKAESGYT
>TRBV30|11
ALGLADYNEQF
>TRBV28|12
ASSRWDRENEQY
>TRBV10-3|10
AISESLDEQY
>TRBV9|13
ASSVGPGVRQPQH